The 32 T cell receptor beta chains below all came from one sample that was sequenced in a study of T cell repertoires in cytomegalovirus infection. For these receptors, no antigen is known. TCRdb ran MiXCR on the reads and lists one entry per CDR3 protein. The sample yields some 800,000 distinct CDR3 sequences, approximately 32% seen once. The sample consisted of cultured CD8+ T cells from PBMCs, taken from culture after CMV antigen stimulation. Receptors were obtained from a human donor in good health (CMV status not recorded). Some clones in this sample may be carry-over from other donors' samples.

This clonotype was detected ten times or more. J is TRBJ2-1 and V is TRBV7-6; either TRBD1 or TRBD2 may fit D (6 bases each). Germline V gives CDR1 SGHVS, CDR2 FNYEAQ. The CDR3 consists of 14 residues. V gave up 5 bases and J gave up 8 bases, with 16 bases separating them. CDR3 loop: CASSLAQGRYEQFF. DNA for the CDR3: TGTGCCAGCAGCCTCGCCCAGGGGAGGTATGAGCAGTTCTTC.

This clonotype was recorded at least ten times. The rearrangement links TRBV12-3 or TRBV12-4 to TRBJ1-1; D unclear. The CDR3 spans 14 residues. Trimming left V 7 bases short and J 6 bases short, with 18 bases between. In nucleotides, the CDR3 is TGTGCCAGCAACCCCGGGGAGGGTGTGGCTGAAGCTTTCTTT. Its translation is CASNPGEGVAEAFF.

The chain recombines TRBV27 with TRBJ1-5; D uncertain. The ends were cut back, 2 bases at V and 0 bases at J, with 8 bases in the middle. From germline, CDR1 is MNHEY and CDR2 SMNVEV (reference sequence). This CDR3 is built from 15 residues. This chain's CDR3 is CASSLNSYSNQPQHF. DNA of the CDR3: TGTGCCAGCAGTTTAAACTCCTATAGCAATCAGCCCCAGCATTTT.

The J gene is TRBJ1-1, the V gene TRBV7-3; D perhaps matches TRBD1 (6 bases). The V gene lost 2 bases and the J gene lost 10 bases, with 29 bases spanning the gap. The CDR3 has 18 amino acids. Germline V gene sequence: CDR1 SGHTA, CDR2 FQGTGA. The CDR3 region is CASSLFAETGVSLAGAFF. The CDR3 DNA reads as TGTGCCAGCAGCTTATTTGCCGAGACAGGCGTTTCTTTGGCTGGAGCTTTCTTT.

V usage is TRBV14 and J usage is TRBJ1-4; D unclear. The CDR3 runs 11 residues. Trimming stripped 3 bases from V and 10 bases from J, with 6 bases between. CDR1 is SGHDN and CDR2 is FVKESK in the germline V gene. For the CDR3, the DNA is TGTGCCAGCAGCCACGATGGAAAACTGTTTTTT. This encodes CASSHDGKLFF.

The gene calls are TRBV9 and TRBJ1-2; a weak D match, TRBD1 (5 bases). The CDR3 length is 15 residues. Deletions cut 4 bases from V and 7 bases from J, with 20 bases between. Germline V lookup: CDR1 SGDLS, CDR2 YYNGEE. The CDR3 DNA reads as TGTGCCAGCAGCCCGGGGGGTGGACCCGGCCGTGGCTACACCTTC. It is translated as CASSPGGGPGRGYTF.

This clonotype was seen many times. CDR3 loop: CASSLAPLTGTNSPLHF. In nucleotides, the CDR3 is TGTGCCAGCAGCTTAGCACCATTGACAGGCACTAATTCACCCCTCCACTTT. The chain carries TRBV7-8 and TRBJ1-6, with D possibly matching TRBD1 (6 bases). Germline assignment: CDR1 SGHVS and CDR2 FQNEAQ. This CDR3 contains 17 residues. V was clipped by 0 bases and J by 6 bases, with 15 bases between them. Together with reference TRBV7-8 and TRBJ1-6, the CDR3 gives the full variable domain: GAGVSQSPRYKVAKRGQDVALRCDPISGHVSLFWYQQALGQGPEFLTYFQNEAQLDKSGLPSDRFFAERPEGSVSTLKIQRTQQEDSAVYLCASSLAPLTGTNSPLHFGNGTRLTVT.

The J gene is TRBJ1-1, the V gene TRBV27; TRBD1 is a possible D gene (5 bases). This CDR3 comprises 13 residues. Germline V gives CDR1 MNHEY, CDR2 SMNVEV (reference sequence). Trimming took 6 bases from V and 5 from J, leaving 13 bases between them. The CDR3 DNA is TGTGCCAGCAGCATCGGGGCGCGGACTGAAGCTTTCTTT. Protein sequence: CASSIGARTEAFF.

The chain joins TRBV6-1 to TRBJ2-4; the match to TRBD2 covers 13 bases. Germline trimming cut 7 bases from V and 8 bases from J; bases unmatched to any gene: 8. There are 15 residues in the CDR3. In germline, CDR1 is MNHNS, CDR2 SASEGT. The CDR3 reads CASTGTSGVGHIQYF. The CDR3 DNA is TGTGCCAGCACCGGGACTAGCGGGGTTGGTCACATTCAGTACTTC.

This clonotype has more than one count but fewer than ten. This chain connects TRBV29-1 to TRBJ2-2; TRBD1 agrees at 7 bases. This CDR3 contains 15 residues. The V gene end was trimmed by 4 bases and the J gene end by 0 bases; junction bases not matched to a gene: 5. Per germline, CDR1 SQVTM and CDR2 ANQGSEA. CDR3 in amino acids: CSVVSRGPNTGELFF. The DNA for the CDR3 is TGCAGCGTTGTTTCGAGGGGGCCGAACACCGGGGAGCTGTTTTTT.

The rearrangement links TRBV5-4 to TRBJ1-5, with D unresolved. Germline assignment: CDR1 SGHNT and CDR2 YYREEE (reference sequence). The V end was cut by 4 bases, the J end by 6 bases, with 11 bases between. The CDR3 covers 13 residues. The CDR3 DNA follows: TGTGCCAGCAGCCCGTGGGGAGGTCAGCCCCAGCATTTT. Amino acids: CASSPWGGQPQHF.

The V gene is TRBV15, the J gene TRBJ2-1, with 13 bases fitting TRBD2. Trimming cost V 5 bases and J 8 bases; bases outside gene matches: 9. The CDR3 consists of 16 residues. Looked up from germline, CDR1 is LNHNV and CDR2 is YYDKDF (reference sequence). CDR3 region: CATSGPGTSGADEQFF. CDR3 bases: TGTGCCACCAGCGGACCAGGGACTAGCGGGGCAGATGAGCAGTTCTTC.

This clonotype has only one observation. The chain uses TRBV7-8 and TRBJ2-1; possibly TRBD2 for D (5 bases). This CDR3 has 13 residues. The germline V and J ends were trimmed by 2 bases and 10 bases, with 12 bases remaining between them. In germline, CDR1 is SGHVS, CDR2 FQNEAQ. This CDR3 is CASSLPRLWEQFF. The CDR3 DNA reads TGTGCCAGCAGCTTACCCCGACTATGGGAGCAGTTCTTC.

This clonotype came up a few times. This sequence joins TRBV6-2 or TRBV6-3 and TRBJ2-7, with a weak D call TRBD1 (6 bases). CDR3 length: 14 amino acids. CDR1 MNHEY and CDR2 SVGEGT come from the germline V gene. V was cut by 2 bases and J by 4 bases, with 12 bases left in between. CDR3 sequence (DNA): TGTGCCAGCAGTTACGAGTCAGGGGAATACGAGCAGTACGTC. Its protein is CASSYESGEYEQYV.

The chain carries TRBV27 and TRBJ2-1; either TRBD1 or TRBD2 may fit D (6 bases each). Between the trimmed V and J ends, which lost 7 bases and 0 bases, there was a span of 16 bases. Germline-derived CDR1 and CDR2 are MNHEY and SMNVEV (reference sequence). This CDR3 has 16 residues. This chain's CDR3 is CASTLLGGSSYNEQFF. The CDR3 coding sequence is TGTGCCAGCACCCTCTTAGGGGGGAGCTCCTACAATGAGCAGTTCTTC.

In the case of this clonotype: Given a much more abundant clone one base away, this may be a read error. The gene calls are TRBV7-2 and TRBJ2-1; the match to TRBD1 covers 10 bases. The CDR3 loop spans 11 amino acids. Germline CDR1 SGHTA, CDR2 FQGNSA. The CDR3 loop reads CANSPGQGTFF. The CDR3 bases are TGTGCCAACAGCCCGGGACAGGGGACGTTCTTC.

The CDR3 spells CASSFRGGSEQFF. The DNA for the CDR3 is TGTGCCAGCAGTTTTAGGGGGGGCAGTGAGCAGTTCTTC. The chain joins TRBV12-3 or TRBV12-4 to TRBJ2-1, with D possibly being TRBD2 (7 bases). The CDR3 consists of 13 residues. Deletions cut 3 bases from V and 9 bases from J, with 12 bases between.

This clonotype has a handful of counts. The rearrangement joins TRBV6-5 to TRBJ2-1; D is unclear. CDR1 and CDR2 (germline): MNHEY, SVGAGI. V gave up 2 bases and J gave up 7 bases, with 9 bases separating them. The CDR3 extends over 13 amino acids. CDR3 sequence: CASSYPGQNEQFF. In DNA form, the CDR3 reads TGTGCCAGCAGTTACCCTGGGCAAAATGAGCAGTTCTTC.

There are many counts of this clonotype. The chain carries TRBV12-3 or TRBV12-4 and TRBJ2-1; D is possibly TRBD2 (5 bases). With 0 bases removed from V and 5 bases from J, the gap between germline ends came to 8 bases. The CDR3 has 14 amino acids. The CDR3 protein is CASSLAGAHNEQFF. For the CDR3, the DNA is TGTGCCAGCAGTTTAGCGGGAGCCCACAATGAGCAGTTCTTC.

This clonotype appeared many times. The chain is built from TRBV7-6 and TRBJ2-1, with D tentatively TRBD1 (7 bases). Trimming removed 5 bases at V and 7 bases at J, with 15 bases between. This CDR3 comprises 14 residues. Germline assignment: CDR1 SGHVS and CDR2 FNYEAQ. The CDR3 spells CASSPLTGRNEQFF. The CDR3 coding sequence is TGTGCCAGCAGCCCCTTGACAGGGAGGAATGAGCAGTTCTTC.

The chain joins TRBV6-8 to TRBJ1-1, with TRBD1 as a possible D gene (5 bases). Trimming took off 0 bases at V and 3 bases at J, with 11 bases between the two ends. CDR1 is MNHGY and CDR2 is SAAAGT in the germline V gene. The CDR3 has 15 amino acids. CDR3 in amino acids: CASSYSMAGYTEAFF. DNA for the CDR3: TGTGCCAGCAGTTACTCGATGGCAGGGTACACTGAAGCTTTCTTT.

In its sample, this clonotype was seen many times. The chain joins TRBV10-3 to TRBJ1-1, with a weak D call TRBD1 (6 bases). Trimming removed 9 bases at V and 1 base at J, with 18 bases between. Germline V gene sequence: CDR1 ENHRY, CDR2 SYGVKD. CDR3 length: 15 amino acids. The CDR3 nucleotides are TGTGCCATGATGCCAGCCGGACAGACGAACACTGAAGCTTTCTTT. Its protein is CAMMPAGQTNTEAFF.

This chain links TRBV18 with TRBJ1-1, with 9 bases identical to TRBD1. The CDR3 loop spans 17 amino acids. The V gene end was trimmed by 3 bases and the J gene end by 0 bases; junction bases not matched to a gene: 8. The germline V gene encodes CDR1 KGHSH and CDR2 LQKENI. CDR3 in amino acids: CASSPGQGLLMNTEAFF. In DNA form, the CDR3 reads TGTGCCAGCTCACCCGGACAGGGGTTACTCATGAACACTGAAGCTTTCTTT.

The chain couples TRBV2 to TRBJ2-2; D may be TRBD1 (6 bases). This CDR3 is 18 amino acids long. Trimming removed 0 bases at V and 5 bases at J, with 19 bases between. The V gene's germline CDR1 is SNHLY and CDR2 FYNNEI. CDR3 sequence: CASSEAWAGEPYTGELFF. CDR3 DNA: TGTGCCAGCAGTGAAGCGTGGGCAGGGGAGCCATATACCGGGGAGCTGTTTTTT.

The table lists this clonotype with many counts. This chain links TRBV7-2 with TRBJ1-1; 9 positions match TRBD1. This CDR3 has 15 amino acids. Trimming removed 5 bases from V and 3 bases from J; junction bases left unmatched: 7. The germline V gene encodes CDR1 SGHTA and CDR2 FQGNSA. CDR3 sequence (DNA): TGTGCCAGCAGCCTTACAGGGGGCGCGTACACTGAAGCTTTCTTT. Translation gives CASSLTGGAYTEAFF.

This chain links TRBV27 with TRBJ2-2; 9 positions agree with TRBD2. V gave up 11 bases and J gave up 6 bases; unmatched junction bases: 10. The CDR3 is 14 amino acids. Per the germline V gene, CDR1 is MNHEY and CDR2 is SMNVEV (reference sequence). The CDR3 coding sequence is TGTGCCTCATATAGCGGGGGCGGTCCCGGGGAGCTGTTTTTT. It yields the protein CASYSGGGPGELFF.

The rearrangement uses TRBV19 and TRBJ2-1, with a tentative D call TRBD1 (5 bases). The CDR3 covers 16 residues. The V and J ends lost 0 bases and 5 bases respectively, with 14 bases between them. Per the germline V gene, CDR1 is LNHDA and CDR2 is SQIVND (reference sequence). The CDR3 bases are TGTGCCAGTAGTATAGATCTGTACAGGATCGACAATGAGCAGTTCTTC. Translating gives CASSIDLYRIDNEQFF. The whole variable domain, filled in from reference TRBV19 and TRBJ2-1, reads DGGITQSPKYLFRKEGQNVTLSCEQNLNHDAMYWYRQDPGQGLRLIYYSQIVNDFQKGDIAEGYSVSREKKESFPLTVTSAQKNPTAFYLCASSIDLYRIDNEQFFGPGTRLTVL.

There are many counts of this clonotype. The chain links TRBV7-2 to TRBJ2-2; D unclear. The CDR3 runs to 17 residues. The germline V and J ends were trimmed by 8 bases and 3 bases, with 22 bases remaining between them. CDR1 and CDR2 from the germline V gene are SGHTA and FQGNSA. CDR3 region: CASRTSSLPVDTGELFF. CDR3 sequence (DNA): TGTGCCAGCCGCACCTCGTCACTACCGGTCGACACCGGGGAGCTGTTTTTT.

V usage is TRBV20-1 and J usage is TRBJ2-1, with D possibly TRBD2 on 5 matching bases. The CDR3 covers 16 residues. The germline V gene has CDR1 DFQATT and CDR2 SNEGSKA (reference sequence). Trimming stripped 5 bases from V and 9 bases from J, with 26 bases between. DNA of the CDR3: TGCAGTGCTCGACATCTGGGAGCGGCCCACGCCAGTGAGCAGTTCTTC. Protein sequence: CSARHLGAAHASEQFF.

This chain uses TRBV6-8 with TRBJ2-7; the D gene is possibly TRBD1 (6 bases). V was pared by 7 bases and J by 3 bases, with 13 bases between. This CDR3 spans 13 amino acids. Germline V gives CDR1 MNHGY, CDR2 SAAAGT. Written as DNA, the CDR3 is TGTGCCAGCAAACCTACAGGGTTCTACGAGCAGTACTTC. It is translated as CASKPTGFYEQYF.

The CDR3 is CASSINRGFEQFF. The CDR3 DNA sequence: TGTGCCAGCAGTATAAACAGGGGTTTTGAGCAGTTCTTC. This rearrangement joins TRBV6-1 to TRBJ2-1; TRBD1 matches 7 bases. Trimming at V came to 5 bases and at J to 9 bases, leaving 7 bases not matched to a gene. The CDR3 runs 13 residues. Germline CDR1 MNHNS, CDR2 SASEGT.

The rearrangement uses TRBV7-2 and TRBJ2-3, with D uncertain. V was trimmed by 6 bases and J by 2 bases, leaving 12 bases between them. CDR1 SGHTA and CDR2 FQGNSA come from the germline V gene. The CDR3 covers 14 residues. The CDR3 DNA sequence: TGTGCCAGCAGTTCAGGTTACTACACAGATACGCAGTATTTT. Translating gives CASSSGYYTDTQYF.